Below, 21 T cell receptor beta chains from the same sample are listed, as sequenced in a study of blood T cell repertoires in COVID-19. The method was immunoSEQ multiplex PCR; TCRdb's version includes in-frame clones alone and lacks a portion of them. Of about 300,000 clones in the sample, 70% to 90% were seen once. Input material: PBMCs or T cells enriched from blood (not recorded which). These receptors originate from a woman in her 30s who had recovered from COVID-19.

This chain connects TRBV30 to TRBJ1-4; 7 bases agree with TRBD1. V lost 0 bases to trimming and J lost 7 bases; unmatched junction nucleotides: 2. In germline, CDR1 is GTSNPN, CDR2 SVGIG (reference sequence). CDR3 length: 13 amino acids. CDR3 amino acids: CAWSVNRGEKLFF. The CDR3 DNA sequence: TGTGCCTGGAGTGTAAACAGGGGTGAAAAACTGTTTTTT. The variable domain in full, with the rest retrieved from reference TRBV30 and TRBJ1-4, is SQTIHQWPATLVQPVGSPLSLECTVEGTSNPNLYWYRQAAGRGLQLLFYSVGIGQISSEVPQNLSASRPQDRQFILSSKKLLLSDSGFYLCAWSVNRGEKLFFGSGTQLSVL.

V usage is TRBV19 and J usage is TRBJ1-4; 9 bases align to TRBD1. V dropped 8 bases and J dropped 0; count of bases not matched to a gene: 7. The CDR3 has 16 residues. Germline CDR1 is LNHDA and CDR2 is SQIVND (reference sequence). CDR3 bases: TGTGCCAGTTCAGGGACAGGGCGTCCAACTAATGAAAAACTGTTTTTT. Its protein product is CASSGTGRPTNEKLFF.

The genes are TRBV7-9 and TRBJ1-2; TRBD1 might be the D (6 bases). With 2 bases removed from V and 5 bases from J, the gap between germline ends came to 12 bases. Germline CDR1 and CDR2: SEHNR and FQNEAQ (reference sequence). The CDR3 contains 14 residues. The CDR3 nucleotides are TGTGCCAGCAGCTTACCATCCGGGACATATGGCTACACCTTC. Residues: CASSLPSGTYGYTF.

CDR3 protein: CAIGGSSTDTQYF. DNA of the CDR3: TGTGCCATCGGGGGGTCCAGCACAGATACGCAGTATTTT. This chain uses TRBV27 with TRBJ2-3; the match to TRBD2 covers 7 bases. Germline-derived CDR1 and CDR2 are MNHEY and SMNVEV (reference sequence). The length of the CDR3 is 13 residues. V lost 10 bases, J lost 0 bases, and 4 bases stayed unmatched.

The gene calls are TRBV9 and TRBJ1-3; TRBD1 aligns across 8 bases. Germline assignment: CDR1 SGDLS and CDR2 YYNGEE. The CDR3 is made up of 17 amino acids. Trimming took 3 bases from V and 1 from J; bases not matched to a gene: 9. CDR3 region: CASSANRGTLSGNTIYF. In nucleotides, the CDR3 is TGTGCCAGCAGCGCCAACAGGGGGACCCTTTCTGGAAACACCATATATTTT.

A word on this clone: Other nucleotide sequences in the sample specify the same CDR3. This sequence joins TRBV6-1 and TRBJ1-1, with a tentative D call TRBD1 (5 bases). Germline lookup yields CDR1 MNHNS and CDR2 SASEGT. The CDR3 has 14 residues. V was shortened by 0 bases and J by 5 bases, with 10 bases between the two germline ends. The CDR3 coding sequence is TGTGCCAGCAGTGAAGCTCCCGGGGGGACTGAAGCTTTCTTT. Residues: CASSEAPGGTEAFF.

The J gene is TRBJ1-1, the V gene TRBV19, with D perhaps matching TRBD1 (5 bases). CDR1 and CDR2 (germline): LNHDA, SQIVND (reference sequence). The ends were cut back, 2 bases at V and 7 bases at J, with 20 bases in the middle. The CDR3 is 16 residues long. The CDR3 DNA is TGTGCCAGTAGTATAAGCGGGGGAACCCTTTCGGGTGAAGCTTTCTTT. It specifies CASSISGGTLSGEAFF.

This chain connects TRBV18 to TRBJ2-7, with TRBD2 as a possible D gene (6 bases). The V end was cut by 3 bases, the J end by 6 bases, with 12 bases between. CDR3 length equals 13 residues. The germline CDR1 and CDR2 sequences are KGHSH and LQKENI. The CDR3 nucleotides are TGTGCCAGCTCACCCGCGGGGCCTTTCGAGCAGTACTTC. This codes for CASSPAGPFEQYF.

The rearrangement links TRBV6-1 to TRBJ1-2; 8 positions agree with TRBD1. This CDR3 is built from 14 residues. Germline CDR1 reads MNHNS; CDR2 reads SASEGT. V shed 3 bases and J 8 bases; nucleotides not matched to a gene: 8. The CDR3 nucleotides are TGTGCCAGCAGTGACCCGGACAGGGCTCGGGGCTACACCTTC. It codes for CASSDPDRARGYTF.

The chain recombines TRBV13 with TRBJ2-7, with unresolved D. V lost 5 bases and J 7 bases, leaving 18 bases between the germline ends. The CDR3 spans 14 residues. CDR1 is PRHDT, CDR2 FYEKMQ, per germline (reference sequence). The CDR3 loop reads CASSPVYPPGEQYF. For the CDR3, the DNA is TGTGCCAGCAGCCCTGTCTATCCCCCAGGAGAGCAGTACTTC.

The sample holds one count of this clone. The chain's CDR3 is CASSQIGDTQYF. For the CDR3, the DNA is TGTGCCAGCAGCCAGATCGGGGATACGCAGTATTTT. The chain employs TRBV6-6 and TRBJ2-3; D unclear. The germline CDR1 and CDR2 sequences are MNHNY and SVGAGI (reference sequence). Deletions cut 6 bases from V and 6 bases from J, with 10 bases between. CDR3 length: 12 amino acids.

The V gene is TRBV12-3 or TRBV12-4, the J gene TRBJ1-4; D uncertain. V was trimmed by 6 bases and J by 3 bases, leaving 5 bases between them. The CDR3 runs 12 residues. The CDR3 DNA reads as TGTGCCAGCAGCTTCTCTAATGAAAAACTGTTTTTT. Encoded protein: CASSFSNEKLFF.

The chain has TRBV2 and TRBJ1-5; possibly TRBD1 for D (5 bases). The germline V gene has CDR1 SNHLY and CDR2 FYNNEI. CDR3 length: 14 residues. V was clipped by 5 bases and J by 5 bases, with 13 bases between them. The CDR3 DNA follows: TGTGCCAGCAGTCGGGACGGGGGGGATCAGCCCCAGCATTTT. This gives the protein CASSRDGGDQPQHF. The full variable domain, completed using reference TRBV2 and TRBJ1-5, is EPEVTQTPSHQVTQMGQEVILRCVPISNHLYFYWYRQILGQKVEFLVSFYNNEISEKSEIFDDQFSVERPDGSNFTLKIRSTKLEDSAMYFCASSRDGGDQPQHFGDGTRLSIL.

The chain uses TRBV3-1 (or the pseudogene TRBV3-2) and TRBJ2-5, with 11 bases identical to TRBD1. The germline V gene encodes CDR1 LGHDT and CDR2 YNNKEL (reference sequence). With V trimmed by 5 bases and J by 5 bases, 4 bases remained unmatched. The CDR3 is 14 residues long. The CDR3 loop is CASSGQGARETQYF. The CDR3 nucleotides are TGTGCCAGCAGCGGACAGGGGGCGAGGGAGACCCAGTACTTC.

The chain has TRBV5-8 and TRBJ2-2, with TRBD2 as a possible D gene (6 bases). Germline loops: CDR1 SGHTS, CDR2 YDEGEE. The CDR3 length is 14 residues. The V end lost 4 bases, the J end lost 5 bases, and 12 bases lay between the germline ends. The CDR3 spells CASSRGLRTGELFF. The CDR3 region has the DNA TGTGCCAGCAGCCGGGGGTTGAGAACCGGGGAGCTGTTTTTT.

V and J are TRBV4-1 and TRBJ1-2; D gene uncertain. The germline gives CDR1 MGHRA, CDR2 YSYEKL. V lost 4 bases and J 3 bases, leaving 12 bases between the germline ends. CDR3 size: 14 residues. This chain's CDR3 is CASSPREGDYGYTF. DNA for the CDR3: TGCGCCAGCAGCCCCCGCGAGGGCGACTATGGCTACACCTTC.

This clone was observed a few times. This rearrangement joins TRBV4-3 to TRBJ1-1; D ambiguous. Trimming shortened V by 4 bases and J by 3 bases, and 9 bases separated the two germline ends. The CDR3 is made up of 13 amino acids. Germline V gives CDR1 LGHNA, CDR2 YSLEER. CDR3 coding DNA: TGCGCCAGCAGCCTTGCGGCGTACACTGAAGCTTTCTTT. Its protein product is CASSLAAYTEAFF.

This clone was found once. J is TRBJ1-1 and V is TRBV30; no reliable D call. The CDR3 covers 15 residues. Germline V gives CDR1 GTSNPN, CDR2 SVGIG (reference sequence). V dropped 1 base and J dropped 1 base, with 13 bases sitting between them. The CDR3 sequence: CAWSAGGLSNTEAFF. The CDR3 nucleotides read TGTGCCTGGAGTGCCGGCGGCTTGTCGAACACTGAAGCTTTCTTT.

The chain has TRBV6-5 and TRBJ2-5; D is possibly TRBD2 (7 bases). V lost 6 bases and J lost 4, with 12 bases in between. CDR3 length equals 13 residues. Germline V gene data show CDR1 as MNHEY and CDR2 as SVGAGI. The CDR3 is CASRPGGLETQYF. The DNA for the CDR3 is TGTGCCAGCAGACCGGGGGGCCTAGAGACCCAGTACTTC.

This clone was detected once. The chain carries TRBV5-1 and TRBJ1-1; the D is unclear. Trimming removed 5 bases at V and 1 base at J, with 12 bases between. Germline CDR1 reads SGHRS; CDR2 reads YFSETQ. The CDR3 has 14 amino acids. CDR3 sequence: CASRRLPENTEAFF. For the CDR3, the DNA is TGCGCCAGCAGGCGCCTCCCTGAGAACACTGAAGCTTTCTTT.

The chain recombines TRBV19 with TRBJ2-1, with 7 bases that match TRBD1. The CDR3 runs to 17 residues. J was trimmed by 1 base and V by 5 bases; bases with no gene match: 11. CDR1 and CDR2 from the germline V gene are LNHDA and SQIVND (reference sequence). The CDR3 loop is CASSLSRGSVSYNEQFF. In nucleotides, the CDR3 is TGTGCCAGTAGTTTATCCAGGGGGTCGGTGTCCTACAATGAGCAGTTCTTC.